One and the same sample provided the 2 T cell receptor beta chains below, sequenced in a study of T cell responses to AZD1222 COVID-19 vaccine. Clones were read by immunoSEQ multiplex PCR, and TCRdb kept only the in-frame ones, dropping some. The sample includes some 200,000 clones, approximately 93% of them seen just once. This sample comprised peripheral blood, obtained 28 days after the second AZD1222 dose. The receptors derive from an adult who received the AZD1222 COVID-19 vaccine.

The chain has TRBV5-1 and TRBJ2-7; tentative D call: TRBD2 (6 bases). The germline V gene has CDR1 SGHRS and CDR2 YFSETQ. V lost 3 bases, J lost 4 bases, and 17 bases lay in between. The CDR3 covers 15 residues. DNA for the CDR3: TGCGCCAGCAGCTCTTCGGCTGGGGGGTTTTACGAGCAGTACTTC. This codes for CASSSSAGGFYEQYF.

This sequence joins TRBV5-1 and TRBJ2-7; TRBD1 matches at 9 bases. V lost 1 base to trimming and J lost 2 bases; unmatched junction nucleotides: 4. CDR1 SGHRS and CDR2 YFSETQ come from the germline V gene. This CDR3 comprises 15 residues. CDR3 nucleotide sequence: TGCGCCAGCAGCTTGCTGGGACAGGGAGCCTACGAGCAGTACTTC. Its protein is CASSLLGQGAYEQYF. Using reference TRBV5-1 and TRBJ2-7 for the parts outside the CDR3, the full variable domain is KAGVTQTPRYLIKTRGQQVTLSCSPISGHRSVSWYQQTPGQGLQFLFEYFSETQRNKGNFPGRFSGRQFSNSRSEMNVSTLELGDSALYLCASSLLGQGAYEQYFGPGTRLTVT.